Listed below are T cell receptor beta chains from one sample, sequenced in a study of regulatory T cells in long-lasting Graves disease. TCRdb redid the calling of the multiplex PCR reads with MiXCR, one entry per CDR3 protein. Of approximately 540,000 distinct CDR3 sequences detected, around 13% appear once; the ten largest clones hold over 7%. The data were also submitted as part of a second study, on T cells in Graves' hyperthyroidism and ophthalmopathy.

The specimen comprised peripheral blood mononuclear cells (PBMCs), sampled at new diagnosis, from a patient treated with antithyroid drugs. These receptor sequences come from a woman aged 25 to 39 with Graves disease. Each CDR3 is given with its conserved first and last residue. The order of the fields is clone size, V gene, J gene, D gene, CDR3 protein, CDR3 DNA. D genes are given only for firm matches. Clone size is stated in some rows and not others, as once, few, many or a class when expanded.

size: many
V: TRBV30
J: TRBJ1-1
D: -
CDR3: CAWSVKRGNTEAFF
DNA: TGTGCCTGGAGTGTGAAAAGAGGAAACACTGAAGCTTTCTTT

size: once
V: TRBV4-3
J: TRBJ2-3
D: TRBD2
CDR3: CASSQDGTSGTLSTQYF
DNA: TGCGCCAGCAGCCAAGACGGGACTAGCGGGACGTTGAGTACGCAGTATTTT

size: few
V: TRBV7-9
J: TRBJ1-4
D: -
CDR3: CASSYGQGVLTNEKLFF
DNA: TGTGCCAGCAGTTACGGCCAGGGTGTTTTAACTAATGAAAAACTGTTTTTT

size: -
V: TRBV2
J: TRBJ2-2
D: -
CDR3: CASSPPHTGELFF
DNA: TGTGCCAGCAGTCCCCCCCACACCGGGGAGCTGTTTTTT

size: many
V: TRBV12-3/TRBV12-4
J: TRBJ2-7
D: TRBD2
CDR3: CASTSGTSKYYEQYF
DNA: TGTGCCAGCACCTCCGGGACTAGTAAATACTACGAGCAGTACTTC

size: many
V: TRBV2
J: TRBJ1-5
D: -
CDR3: CASSESGFFQPQHF
DNA: TGTGCCAGCAGTGAATCAGGGTTCTTCCAGCCCCAGCATTTT

size: -
V: TRBV9
J: TRBJ2-1
D: TRBD2
CDR3: CASSVGGRVPSSYNEQFF
DNA: TGTGCCAGCAGCGTAGGCGGGAGGGTTCCCAGCTCCTACAATGAGCAGTTCTTC

size: many
V: TRBV19
J: TRBJ2-5
D: -
CDR3: CASRKSWGGGQETQYF
DNA: TGTGCCAGTAGAAAATCCTGGGGAGGGGGCCAAGAGACCCAGTACTTC

size: -
V: TRBV19
J: TRBJ2-2
D: -
CDR3: CASQPFGSNTGELFF
DNA: TGTGCCAGCCAGCCTTTCGGGTCGAACACCGGGGAGCTGTTTTTT

size: many
V: TRBV28
J: TRBJ2-7
D: -
CDR3: CASSHLLGGRTSYEQYF
DNA: TGTGCCAGCAGTCATCTCCTCGGGGGGCGAACCTCCTACGAGCAGTACTTC